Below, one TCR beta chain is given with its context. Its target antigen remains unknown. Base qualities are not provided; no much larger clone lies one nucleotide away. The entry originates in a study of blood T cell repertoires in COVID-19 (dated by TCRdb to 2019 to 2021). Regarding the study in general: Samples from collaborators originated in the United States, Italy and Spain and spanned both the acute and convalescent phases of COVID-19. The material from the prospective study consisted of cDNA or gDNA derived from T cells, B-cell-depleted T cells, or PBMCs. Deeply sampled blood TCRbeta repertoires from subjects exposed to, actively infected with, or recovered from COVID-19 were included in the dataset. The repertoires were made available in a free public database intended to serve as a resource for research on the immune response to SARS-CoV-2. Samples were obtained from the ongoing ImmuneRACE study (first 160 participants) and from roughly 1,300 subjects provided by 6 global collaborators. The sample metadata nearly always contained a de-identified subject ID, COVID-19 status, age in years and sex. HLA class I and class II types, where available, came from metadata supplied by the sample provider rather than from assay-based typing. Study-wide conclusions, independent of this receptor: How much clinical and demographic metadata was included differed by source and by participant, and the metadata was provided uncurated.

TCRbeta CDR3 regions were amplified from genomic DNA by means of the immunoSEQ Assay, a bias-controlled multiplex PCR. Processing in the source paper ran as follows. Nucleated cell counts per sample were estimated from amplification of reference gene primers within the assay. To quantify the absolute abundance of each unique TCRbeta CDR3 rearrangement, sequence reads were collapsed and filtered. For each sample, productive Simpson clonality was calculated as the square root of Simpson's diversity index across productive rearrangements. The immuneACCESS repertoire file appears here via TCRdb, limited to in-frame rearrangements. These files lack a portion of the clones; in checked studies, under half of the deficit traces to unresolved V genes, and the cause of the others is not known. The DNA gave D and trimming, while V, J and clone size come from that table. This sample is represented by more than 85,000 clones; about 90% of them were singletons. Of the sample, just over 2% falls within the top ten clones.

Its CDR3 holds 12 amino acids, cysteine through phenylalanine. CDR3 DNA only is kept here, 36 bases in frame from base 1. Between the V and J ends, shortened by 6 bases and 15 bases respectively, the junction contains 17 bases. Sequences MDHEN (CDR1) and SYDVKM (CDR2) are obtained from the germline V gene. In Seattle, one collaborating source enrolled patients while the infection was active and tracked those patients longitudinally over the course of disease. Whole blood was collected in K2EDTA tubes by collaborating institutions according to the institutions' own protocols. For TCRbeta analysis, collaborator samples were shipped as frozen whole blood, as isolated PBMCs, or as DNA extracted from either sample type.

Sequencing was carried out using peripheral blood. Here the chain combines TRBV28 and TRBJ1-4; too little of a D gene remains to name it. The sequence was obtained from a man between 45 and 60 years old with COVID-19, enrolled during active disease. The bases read TGTGCCAGCAGCCCCGGGAGGTTGGAATTGTTTTTT. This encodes CASSPGRLELFF. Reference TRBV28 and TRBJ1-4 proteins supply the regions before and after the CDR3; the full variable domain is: DVKVTQSSRYLVKRTGEKVFLECVQDMDHENMFWYRQDPGLGLRLIYFSYDVKMKEKGDIPEGYSVSREKKERFSLILESASTNQTSMYLCASSPGRLELFFGSGTQLSVL.